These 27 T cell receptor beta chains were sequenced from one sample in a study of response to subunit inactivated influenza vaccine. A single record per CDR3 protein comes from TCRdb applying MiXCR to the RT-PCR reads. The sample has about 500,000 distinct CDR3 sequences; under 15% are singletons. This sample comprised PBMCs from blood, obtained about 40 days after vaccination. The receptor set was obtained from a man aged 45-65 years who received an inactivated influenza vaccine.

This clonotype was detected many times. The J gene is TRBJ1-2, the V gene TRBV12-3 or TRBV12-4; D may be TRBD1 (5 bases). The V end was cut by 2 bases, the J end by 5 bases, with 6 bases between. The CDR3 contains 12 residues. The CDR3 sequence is CASSLRGYGYTF. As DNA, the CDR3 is TGTGCCAGCAGTTTAAGGGGTTATGGCTACACCTTC.

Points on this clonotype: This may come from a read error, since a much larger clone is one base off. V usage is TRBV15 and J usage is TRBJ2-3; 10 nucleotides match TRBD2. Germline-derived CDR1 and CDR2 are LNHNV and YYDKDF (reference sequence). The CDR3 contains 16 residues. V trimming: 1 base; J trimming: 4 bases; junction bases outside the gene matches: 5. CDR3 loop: CATSRGLAGVADTQYF. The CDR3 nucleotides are TGTGCCACCAGCAGAGGGCTAGCGGGAGTAGCAGATACGCAGTATTTT. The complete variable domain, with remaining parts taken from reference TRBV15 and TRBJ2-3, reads DAMVIQNPRYQVTQFGKPVTLSCSQTLNHNVMYWYQQKSSQAPKLLFHYYDKDFNNEADTPDNFQSRRPNTSFCFLDIRSPGLGDTAMYLCATSRGLAGVADTQYFGPGTRLTVL.

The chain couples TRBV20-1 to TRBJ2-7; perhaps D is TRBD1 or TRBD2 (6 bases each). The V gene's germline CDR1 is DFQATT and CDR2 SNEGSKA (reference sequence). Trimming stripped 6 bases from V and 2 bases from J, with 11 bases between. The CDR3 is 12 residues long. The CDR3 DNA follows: TGCAGTGCGCCGGGGGCCGCCTACGAGCAGTACTTC. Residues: CSAPGAAYEQYF.

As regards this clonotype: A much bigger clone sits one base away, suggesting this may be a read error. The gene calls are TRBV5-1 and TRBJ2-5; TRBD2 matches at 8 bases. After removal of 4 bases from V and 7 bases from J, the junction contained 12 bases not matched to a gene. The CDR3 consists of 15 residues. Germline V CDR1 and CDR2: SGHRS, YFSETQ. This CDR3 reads CASSPSGGVEGTQYF. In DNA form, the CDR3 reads TGCGCCAGCAGCCCAAGCGGGGGCGTAGAAGGGACCCAGTACTTC.

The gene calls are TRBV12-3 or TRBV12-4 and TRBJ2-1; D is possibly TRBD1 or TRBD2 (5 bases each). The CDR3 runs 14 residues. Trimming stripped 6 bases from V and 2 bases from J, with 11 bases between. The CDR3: CASRYGTPYNEQFF. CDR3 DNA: TGTGCCAGCAGATACGGGACCCCCTACAATGAGCAGTTCTTC.

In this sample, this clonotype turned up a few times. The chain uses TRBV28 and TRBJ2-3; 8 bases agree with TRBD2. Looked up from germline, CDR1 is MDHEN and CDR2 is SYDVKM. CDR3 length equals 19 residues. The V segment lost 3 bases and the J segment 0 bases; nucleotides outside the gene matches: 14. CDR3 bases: TGTGCCAGCAGTTTTTTGTTGTCGCGGGGGGCCACGAGCACAGATACGCAGTATTTT. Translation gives CASSFLLSRGATSTDTQYF.

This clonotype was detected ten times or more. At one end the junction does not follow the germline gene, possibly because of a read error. The CDR3 DNA sequence: TGCGCCAGCAGATTGGACTCCTACAATGAGCAGTTCTTC. Its protein product is CASRLDSYNEQFF. The rearrangement uses TRBV5-1 and TRBJ2-1; no clear D. In germline, CDR1 is SGHRS, CDR2 YFSETQ. The CDR3 runs to 13 residues.

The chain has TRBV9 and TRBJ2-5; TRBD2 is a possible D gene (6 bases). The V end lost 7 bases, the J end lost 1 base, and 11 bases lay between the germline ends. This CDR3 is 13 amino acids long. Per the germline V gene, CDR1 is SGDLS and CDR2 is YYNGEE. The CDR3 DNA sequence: TGTGCCAGCGGAGGGCCCTTCCAAGAGACCCAGTACTTC. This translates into CASGGPFQETQYF.

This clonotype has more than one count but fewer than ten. This CDR3 reads CASTRGQGYEQYF. CDR3 sequence (DNA): TGTGCCAGCACCCGAGGGCAGGGCTACGAGCAGTACTTC. The V and J genes are TRBV12-3 or TRBV12-4 and TRBJ2-7, with D tentatively TRBD1 or TRBD2 (5 bases each). V shed 7 bases and J shed 3 bases, with 13 bases lying between them. The CDR3 runs 13 residues.

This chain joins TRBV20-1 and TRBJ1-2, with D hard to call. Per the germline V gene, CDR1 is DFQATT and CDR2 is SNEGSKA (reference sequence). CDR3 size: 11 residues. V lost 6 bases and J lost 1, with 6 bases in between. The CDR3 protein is CSAHFNYGYTF. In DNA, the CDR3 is TGCAGTGCCCATTTTAACTATGGCTACACCTTC.

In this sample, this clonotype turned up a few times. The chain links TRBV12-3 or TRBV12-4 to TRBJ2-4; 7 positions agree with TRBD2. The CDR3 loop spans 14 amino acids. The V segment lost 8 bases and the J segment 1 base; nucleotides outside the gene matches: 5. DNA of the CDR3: TGTGCCAGCCGGGGGGAGCTGGCCAAAAACATTCAGTACTTC. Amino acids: CASRGELAKNIQYF.

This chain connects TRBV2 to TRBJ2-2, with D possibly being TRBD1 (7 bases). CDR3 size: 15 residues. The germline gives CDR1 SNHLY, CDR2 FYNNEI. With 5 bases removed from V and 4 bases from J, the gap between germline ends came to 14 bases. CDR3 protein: CASSRRGPGTGELFF. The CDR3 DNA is TGTGCCAGCAGTCGGAGGGGGCCCGGCACCGGGGAGCTGTTTTTT.

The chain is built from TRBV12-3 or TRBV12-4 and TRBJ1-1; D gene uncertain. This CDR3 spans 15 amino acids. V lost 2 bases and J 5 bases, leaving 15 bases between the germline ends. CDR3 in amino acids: CASSLIRGSRTEAFF. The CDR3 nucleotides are TGTGCCAGCAGTTTAATCCGGGGTAGTCGAACTGAAGCTTTCTTT.

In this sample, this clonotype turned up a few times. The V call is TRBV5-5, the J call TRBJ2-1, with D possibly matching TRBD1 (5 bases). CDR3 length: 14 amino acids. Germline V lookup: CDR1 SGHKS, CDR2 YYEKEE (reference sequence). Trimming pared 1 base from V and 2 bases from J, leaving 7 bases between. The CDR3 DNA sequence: TGTGCCAGCAGCTTGAAGGACACCTACAATGAGCAGTTCTTC. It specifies CASSLKDTYNEQFF.

In nucleotides, the CDR3 is TGCGCCAGCAGCTTGATGGTAGCGGGGGGTTTTGAGACCCAGTACTTC. Protein sequence: CASSLMVAGGFETQYF. The rearrangement uses TRBV5-1 and TRBJ2-5, with 10 bases matching TRBD2. With V trimmed by 1 base and J by 5 bases, 8 bases remained unmatched. The germline V gene encodes CDR1 SGHRS and CDR2 YFSETQ. This CDR3 is 16 amino acids long.

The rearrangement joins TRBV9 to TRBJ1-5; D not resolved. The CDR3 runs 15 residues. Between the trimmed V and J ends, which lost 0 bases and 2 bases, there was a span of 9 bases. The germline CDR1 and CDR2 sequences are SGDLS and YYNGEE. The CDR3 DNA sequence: TGTGCCAGCAGCGTAGCCCCCGGGGGCAATCAGCCCCAGCATTTT. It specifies CASSVAPGGNQPQHF.

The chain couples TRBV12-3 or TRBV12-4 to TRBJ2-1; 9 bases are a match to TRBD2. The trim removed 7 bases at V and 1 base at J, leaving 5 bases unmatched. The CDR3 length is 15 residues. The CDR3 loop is CASNGGRDSYNEQFF. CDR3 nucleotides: TGTGCCAGCAATGGCGGGAGGGATTCCTACAATGAGCAGTTCTTC.

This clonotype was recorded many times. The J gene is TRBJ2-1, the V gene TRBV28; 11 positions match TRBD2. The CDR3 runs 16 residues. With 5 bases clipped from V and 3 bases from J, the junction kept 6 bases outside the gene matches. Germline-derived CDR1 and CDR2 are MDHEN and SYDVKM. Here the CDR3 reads CASSEPGLADYNEQFF. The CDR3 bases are TGTGCCAGCAGTGAGCCGGGACTAGCGGACTACAATGAGCAGTTCTTC.

The CDR3 sequence is CASSFRGPSGRANIQYF. CDR3 DNA: TGTGCCAGCAGTTTCAGGGGGCCTAGCGGGAGGGCAAACATTCAGTACTTC. V usage is TRBV6-5 and J usage is TRBJ2-4; TRBD2 matches 12 bases. This CDR3 spans 17 amino acids. Germline CDR1 and CDR2: MNHEY and SVGAGI. Unmatched junction bases numbered 10, after V lost 4 bases and J lost 6 bases.

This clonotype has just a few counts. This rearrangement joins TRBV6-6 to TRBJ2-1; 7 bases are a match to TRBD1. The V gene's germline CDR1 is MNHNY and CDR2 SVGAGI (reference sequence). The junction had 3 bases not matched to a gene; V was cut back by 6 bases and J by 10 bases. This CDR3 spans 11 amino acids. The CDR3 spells CASSKDREQFF. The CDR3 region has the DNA TGTGCCAGCAGCAAGGACAGGGAGCAGTTCTTC.

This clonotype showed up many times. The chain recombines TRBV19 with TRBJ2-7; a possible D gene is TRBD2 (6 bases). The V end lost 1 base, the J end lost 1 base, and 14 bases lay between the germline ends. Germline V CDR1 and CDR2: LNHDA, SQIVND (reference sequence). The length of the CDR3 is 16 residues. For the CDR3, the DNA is TGTGCCAGTAGTATAGTCGGGGACTCCAGATCCTACGAGCAGTACTTC. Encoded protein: CASSIVGDSRSYEQYF.

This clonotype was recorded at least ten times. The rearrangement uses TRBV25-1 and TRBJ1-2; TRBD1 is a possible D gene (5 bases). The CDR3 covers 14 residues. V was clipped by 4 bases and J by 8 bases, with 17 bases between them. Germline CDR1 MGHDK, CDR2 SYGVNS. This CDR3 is CASSALGAALGYTF. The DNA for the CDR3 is TGTGCCAGCAGTGCTCTAGGGGCCGCCCTGGGCTACACCTTC.

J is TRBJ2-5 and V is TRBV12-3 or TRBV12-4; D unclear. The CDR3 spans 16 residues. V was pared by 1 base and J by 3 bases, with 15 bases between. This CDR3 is CASSLEGLSPKETQYF. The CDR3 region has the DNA TGTGCCAGCAGTTTAGAGGGTTTGAGCCCCAAAGAGACCCAGTACTTC.

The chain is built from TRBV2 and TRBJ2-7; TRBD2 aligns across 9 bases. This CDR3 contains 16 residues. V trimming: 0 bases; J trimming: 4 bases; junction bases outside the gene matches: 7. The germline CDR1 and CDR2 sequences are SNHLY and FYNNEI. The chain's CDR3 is CASSEALHLAGYEQYF. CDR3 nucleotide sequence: TGTGCCAGCAGTGAAGCGCTTCATCTAGCGGGGTACGAGCAGTACTTC.

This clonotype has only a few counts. The CDR3 reads CASSQDRLGGQGGLEQYF. CDR3 DNA sequence: TGTGCCAGCAGCCAAGATCGATTGGGGGGACAAGGAGGACTCGAGCAGTACTTC. The chain links TRBV3-1 to TRBJ2-7, with D perhaps assigned TRBD1 or TRBD2 (6 bases each). The V and J ends lost 0 bases and 6 bases respectively, with 24 bases between them. The length of the CDR3 is 18 residues. Germline V lookup: CDR1 LGHDT, CDR2 YNNKEL (reference sequence).

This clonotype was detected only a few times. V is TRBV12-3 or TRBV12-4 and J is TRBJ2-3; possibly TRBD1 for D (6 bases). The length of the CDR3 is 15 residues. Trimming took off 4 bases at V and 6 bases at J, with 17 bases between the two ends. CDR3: CASSSPPRGRDTQYF. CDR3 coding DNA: TGTGCCAGCAGTTCTCCCCCCAGGGGAAGGGATACGCAGTATTTT.

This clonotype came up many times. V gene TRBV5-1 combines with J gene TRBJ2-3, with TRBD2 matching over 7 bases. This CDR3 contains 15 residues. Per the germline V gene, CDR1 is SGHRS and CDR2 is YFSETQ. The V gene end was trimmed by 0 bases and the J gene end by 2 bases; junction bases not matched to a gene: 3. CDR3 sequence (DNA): TGCGCCAGCAGCTTGGTGGGGGGGACCACAGATACGCAGTATTTT. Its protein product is CASSLVGGTTDTQYF.